This T cell receptor (beta chain) is from a study of CD8+ T cells in alopecia areata. Treatment here: oral pan-JAK inhibitor, 5-10 mg twice daily. Following RNA extraction, reverse transcription yielded cDNA that acted as the sequencing template. Generated by immunoSEQ multiplex PCR, the TCRdb table keeps only in-frame clones and is missing some. The sample carries about 200,000 clones, 50% to 60% recorded once. CDR1 and CDR2 (germline): SGHNT, YYREEE (reference sequence). The CDR3 extends over 14 amino acids. Trimming at V came to 4 bases and at J to 8 bases, leaving 9 bases not matched to a gene. The rearrangement uses TRBV5-4 and TRBJ1-2; TRBD1 matches at 9 bases. This sequence originates from a human donor with alopecia areata. The specimen was CD4+ T cells sorted from blood, collected at week 4, from a patient treated with tofacitinib. The CDR3 here is CASSRNDRGNGYTF. The CDR3, as DNA: TGTGCCAGCAGCCGTAATGACAGGGGGAACGGCTACACCTTC.